These T cell receptor beta chains were read from a single sample in a study of cytomegalovirus exposure and HLA in healthy donors. Assay: immunoSEQ multiplex PCR; the TCRdb copy retains only in-frame clones and omits some. This sample's table reports 30,000 to 50,000 clones. Sequencing input: PBMCs. The receptor source for this set is a woman in her twenties or thirties in good health and CMV-seropositive. Both conserved end residues are trimmed from each CDR3.

V,length,J,CDR3
TRBV5-1,13,TRBJ2-7,ASSFHLGQRNEQY
TRBV15,13,TRBJ1-2,ATSRFNGGVDGYT
TRBV4-1,14,TRBJ2-7,ASSPSAGSYSYEQY
TRBV6-1,15,TRBJ2-2,ASSEAGTALNTGELF
TRBV7-9,13,TRBJ2-3,ASFYRLVDTDTQY
TRBV1,15,TRBJ2-7,TSSQDARTLSRYEQY
TRBV27,13,TRBJ2-6,ASRQGTTGANVLT
TRBV7-6,11,TRBJ1-5,ASSLGAGQPQH
TRBV29-1,14,TRBJ2-7,SVTPTGTGNPYEQY
TRBV5-4,13,TRBJ2-2,ASSNSGVNTGELF
TRBV11-1,11,TRBJ2-7,ASSLARSGEQY
TRBV5-1,14,TRBJ1-3,ASSLGGNPSGNTIY